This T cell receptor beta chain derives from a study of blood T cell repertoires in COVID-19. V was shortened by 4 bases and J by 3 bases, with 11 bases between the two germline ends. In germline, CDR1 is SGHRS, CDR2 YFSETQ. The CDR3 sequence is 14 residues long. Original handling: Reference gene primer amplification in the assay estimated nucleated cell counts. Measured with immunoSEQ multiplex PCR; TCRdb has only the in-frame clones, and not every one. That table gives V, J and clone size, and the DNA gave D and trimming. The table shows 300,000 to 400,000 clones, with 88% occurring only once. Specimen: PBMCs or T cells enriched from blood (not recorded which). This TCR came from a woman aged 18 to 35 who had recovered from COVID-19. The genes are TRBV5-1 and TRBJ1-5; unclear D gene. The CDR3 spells CASSQTGLNQPQHF. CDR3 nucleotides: TGCGCCAGCAGCCAGACGGGTCTCAATCAGCCCCAGCATTTT. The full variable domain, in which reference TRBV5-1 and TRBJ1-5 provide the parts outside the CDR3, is KAGVTQTPRYLIKTRGQQVTLSCSPISGHRSVSWYQQTPGQGLQFLFEYFSETQRNKGNFPGRFSGRQFSNSRSEMNVSTLELGDSALYLCASSQTGLNQPQHFGDGTRLSIL.